This T cell receptor (beta chain) was found in a study of spatial heterogeneity in lung cancer. Background on the study: Sequencing consistently turned up more beta-chain sequences than alpha-chain sequences. Raw sequencing reads included, on average, more than 9.5 appearances of each unique TCR and UMI combination.

This CDR3 spans 15 amino acids. TCRdb reprocessed the 5' RACE reads with MiXCR, giving one entry per CDR3 protein. This sample yields about 50,000 distinct CDR3 sequences, of which 7.5% to 8% are seen a single time; 10% to 15% belongs to the top ten. On this clonotype itself: It may be a read error: a sequence one base away is much more abundant.

Time point here: sample taken at primary tumor resection. From tumor, nontumor lung or frozen PBMC, whole RNA was taken unsorted for sequencing. Here the sequenced sample was PBMCs, taken at surgery. V and J are TRBV12-3 or TRBV12-4 and TRBJ1-4; 8 bases agree with TRBD1. The origin of this receptor is a female donor with early-stage non-small cell lung cancer. CDR3: CASSLLGQGGENLFF. The DNA for the CDR3 is TGTGCCAGCAGTTTACTAGGACAGGGAGGGGAAAACCTGTTTTTT.